The 14 T cell receptor beta chains below come from one sample, sequenced in a study of radiotherapy plus CTLA-4 blockade in lung cancer. TCRdb's copy holds only in-frame clones and misses some; the assay was immunoSEQ multiplex PCR. The sample has tens of thousands of clones, 78% seen once. The sample consisted of peripheral blood, taken from a patient treated with radiotherapy plus ipilimumab. The receptors were sampled from a human donor with non-small cell lung cancer who had a partial response to radiotherapy plus ipilimumab. Some clones in this sample may be carry-over from other donors' samples.

The chain carries TRBV19 and TRBJ2-1, with 9 bases matching TRBD2. J was trimmed by 6 bases and V by 2 bases; bases with no gene match: 5. CDR3 length equals 15 residues. Per germline, CDR1 LNHDA and CDR2 SQIVND (reference sequence). The CDR3 reads CASSIRSGGGNEQFF. Here the CDR3 DNA reads TGTGCCAGTAGTATACGTAGCGGGGGCGGCAATGAGCAGTTCTTC.

CDR3 sequence (DNA): TGTGCCAGCAGTCGAACCGGGACACTTAGCTCCTATAATTCACCCCTCCACTTT. It yields the protein CASSRTGTLSSYNSPLHF. The chain has TRBV9 and TRBJ1-6; TRBD1 is a possible D gene (6 bases). Germline loops: CDR1 SGDLS, CDR2 YYNGEE. The CDR3 loop spans 18 amino acids. V lost 5 bases to trimming and J lost 0 bases, with 18 bases between them. Full variable domain (outside the CDR3, taken from reference TRBV9 and TRBJ1-6): DSGVTQTPKHLITATGQRVTLRCSPRSGDLSVYWYQQSLDQGLQFLIQYYNGEERAKGNILERFSAQQFPDLHSELNLSSLELGDSALYFCASSRTGTLSSYNSPLHFGNGTRLTVT.

The chain combines TRBV4-1 with TRBJ1-2, with no clear D. The CDR3 has 14 residues. The V gene's germline CDR1 is MGHRA and CDR2 YSYEKL. V lost 1 base, J lost 4 bases, and 10 bases lay in between. The CDR3 is CASSQAARLYGYTF. In DNA, the CDR3 is TGCGCCAGCAGCCAAGCCGCGCGGCTCTATGGCTACACCTTC.

This chain links TRBV5-1 with TRBJ1-1, with D tentatively TRBD1 (5 bases). The CDR3 consists of 15 residues. The germline V gene has CDR1 SGHRS and CDR2 YFSETQ. Trimming stripped 3 bases from V and 1 base from J, with 13 bases between. The CDR3 coding sequence is TGCGCCAGCAGCTCGGGAGGGGCCGGGAACACTGAAGCTTTCTTT. This codes for CASSSGGAGNTEAFF.

This clone was seen a single time. The rearrangement links TRBV5-1 to TRBJ2-3, with a tentative D call TRBD1 (5 bases). The CDR3 contains 16 residues. CDR1 SGHRS and CDR2 YFSETQ come from the germline V gene. The ends were cut back, 6 bases at V and 2 bases at J, with 19 bases in the middle. CDR3 sequence reads: CASKTVRQGSTDTQYF. CDR3 DNA: TGCGCCAGCAAAACGGTGCGTCAGGGCTCCACAGATACGCAGTATTTT.

The chain links TRBV28 to TRBJ2-7; TRBD1 matches at 7 bases. Germline V gene lookup returns CDR1 MDHEN and CDR2 SYDVKM. The CDR3 is 13 amino acids. After removal of 7 bases from V and 5 bases from J, the junction contained 8 bases not matched to a gene. The CDR3 sequence: CASTWGTANEQYF. The CDR3 nucleotides read TGTGCCAGCACCTGGGGGACAGCGAACGAGCAGTACTTC.

The rearrangement joins TRBV18 to TRBJ1-1; D gene uncertain. The CDR3 extends over 14 amino acids. Germline CDR1 KGHSH, CDR2 LQKENI. Deletions cut 4 bases from V and 1 base from J, with 10 bases between. The CDR3 coding sequence is TGTGCCAGCTCACTAGTACGGGGGAACACTGAAGCTTTCTTT. Amino acid sequence: CASSLVRGNTEAFF.

The CDR3 bases are TGTGCCAGCCGAATCAGGGGGAACTATGGCTACACCTTC. Translating it yields CASRIRGNYGYTF. V is TRBV2 and J is TRBJ1-2; the match to TRBD1 covers 7 bases. The CDR3 consists of 13 residues. Looked up from germline, CDR1 is SNHLY and CDR2 is FYNNEI. V lost 8 bases to trimming and J lost 2 bases; unmatched junction nucleotides: 5.

This clone has more than one count but fewer than ten. Here the CDR3 reads CASSLIVGGGPKNIQYF. As DNA, the CDR3 is TGTGCCAGCAGCCTTATAGTAGGGGGGGGTCCCAAAAACATTCAGTACTTC. The chain joins TRBV7-8 to TRBJ2-4; a weak D match, TRBD2 (7 bases). Germline V lookup: CDR1 SGHVS, CDR2 FQNEAQ. The length of the CDR3 is 17 residues. V lost 5 bases and J lost 2, with 19 bases in between.

For this clone: Other DNA sequences in the sample encode the same CDR3. The V call is TRBV6-6, the J call TRBJ1-4, with TRBD1 identical over 8 bases. The V segment lost 2 bases and the J segment 10 bases; nucleotides outside the gene matches: 9. Germline V gene data show CDR1 as MNHNY and CDR2 as SVGAGI (reference sequence). CDR3 length: 15 amino acids. CDR3 residues: CASSYPTGDRRKLFF. The CDR3 DNA reads as TGTGCCAGCAGTTACCCGACAGGGGATCGGCGAAAACTGTTTTTT.

As concerns this clone: Other nucleotide sequences in the sample specify the same CDR3. J is TRBJ2-1 and V is TRBV18, with TRBD1 matching 10 bases. V was clipped by 2 bases and J by 7 bases; unmatched bases: 2. The CDR3 is 14 residues long. Germline CDR1 is KGHSH and CDR2 is LQKENI. CDR3 DNA sequence: TGTGCCAGCTCACCAGGACAGGGGGGTAATGAGCAGTTCTTC. It yields the protein CASSPGQGGNEQFF.

This clone was detected a few times. CDR3 nucleotide sequence: TGTGCCAGTCGGGACTACACCTACGAGCAGTACTTC. Translated, it gives CASRDYTYEQYF. The rearrangement links TRBV6-1 to TRBJ2-7, with 7 bases lining up with TRBD2. The CDR3 covers 12 residues. With 9 bases clipped from V and 2 bases from J, the junction kept 4 bases outside the gene matches. Germline CDR1 and CDR2: MNHNS and SASEGT.

The sample holds a few counts of this clone. Other DNA sequences in the same sample also yield this CDR3. For the CDR3, the DNA is TGTGCCAGCAGCTTCACAGGGAACACTGAAGCTTTCTTT. Amino acid sequence: CASSFTGNTEAFF. The J gene is TRBJ1-1, the V gene TRBV9, with D possibly being TRBD1 (5 bases). The germline CDR1 and CDR2 sequences are SGDLS and YYNGEE. Trimming took off 4 bases at V and 1 base at J, with 8 bases between the two ends. This CDR3 region has 13 residues.

This chain uses TRBV19 with TRBJ1-4; weak D call: TRBD1 (6 bases). Trimming cost V 5 bases and J 7 bases, with 17 bases left between them. The CDR3 covers 15 residues. In germline, CDR1 is LNHDA, CDR2 SQIVND (reference sequence). The CDR3 loop reads CASSPLGTSSEKLFF. DNA of the CDR3: TGTGCCAGTAGTCCCCTGGGGACATCGAGTGAAAAACTGTTTTTT.